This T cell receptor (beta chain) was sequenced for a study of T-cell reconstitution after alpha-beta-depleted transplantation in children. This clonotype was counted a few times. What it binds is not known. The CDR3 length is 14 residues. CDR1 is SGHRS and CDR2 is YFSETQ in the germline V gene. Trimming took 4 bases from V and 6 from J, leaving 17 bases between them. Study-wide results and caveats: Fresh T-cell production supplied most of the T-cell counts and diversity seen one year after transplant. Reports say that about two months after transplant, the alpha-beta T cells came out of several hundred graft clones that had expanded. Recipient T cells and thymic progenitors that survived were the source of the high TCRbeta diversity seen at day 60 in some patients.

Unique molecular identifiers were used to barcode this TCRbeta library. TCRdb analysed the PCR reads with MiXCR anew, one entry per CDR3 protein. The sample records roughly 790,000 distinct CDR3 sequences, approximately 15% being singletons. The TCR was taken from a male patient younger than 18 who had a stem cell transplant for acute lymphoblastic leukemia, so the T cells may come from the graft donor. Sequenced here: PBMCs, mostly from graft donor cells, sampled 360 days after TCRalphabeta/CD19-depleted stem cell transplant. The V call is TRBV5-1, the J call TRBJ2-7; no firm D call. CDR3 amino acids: CASSPLIIQVEQYF. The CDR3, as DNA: TGCGCCAGCAGCCCCCTTATTATTCAGGTCGAGCAGTACTTC.